This T cell receptor (beta chain) was sequenced in a study of T cells after posttransplantation cyclophosphamide. Generated by immunoSEQ multiplex PCR, the TCRdb table keeps only in-frame clones and is missing some. Observed in the sample are some 40,000 clones, none of them singletons. There are many counts of this clone. Antigen unknown. The study, taken as a whole, reports: Donor CD8+ memory clones often dominated recipient blood repertoires at later times.

This receptor was identified in a man aged 35 to 55 in good health, CMV-negative, and a related stem cell transplant donor. Sequences were obtained from PBMCs.

The CDR3, as DNA: TGTGCCAGCAGCCTCGGTGGGGGGGGAGGGCAAATCTATGGCTACACCTTC. Residues: CASSLGGGGGQIYGYTF. J is TRBJ1-2 and V is TRBV7-9, with D possibly being TRBD1 (5 bases). This CDR3 comprises 17 residues. V was pared by 5 bases and J by 4 bases, with 23 bases between. Germline CDR1 and CDR2: SEHNR and FQNEAQ (reference sequence).